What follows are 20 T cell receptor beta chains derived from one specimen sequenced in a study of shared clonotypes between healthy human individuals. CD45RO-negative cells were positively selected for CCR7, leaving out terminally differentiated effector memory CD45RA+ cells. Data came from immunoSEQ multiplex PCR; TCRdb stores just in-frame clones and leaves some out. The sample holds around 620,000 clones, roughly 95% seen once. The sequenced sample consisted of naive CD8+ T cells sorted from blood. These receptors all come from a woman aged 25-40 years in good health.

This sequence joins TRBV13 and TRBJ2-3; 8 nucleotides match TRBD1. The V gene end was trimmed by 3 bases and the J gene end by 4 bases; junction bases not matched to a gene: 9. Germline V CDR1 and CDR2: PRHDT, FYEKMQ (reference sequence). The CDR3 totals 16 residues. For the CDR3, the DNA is TGTGCCAGCAGCTTGGTCTGGACAGGGCTGGCAGATACGCAGTATTTT. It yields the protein CASSLVWTGLADTQYF.

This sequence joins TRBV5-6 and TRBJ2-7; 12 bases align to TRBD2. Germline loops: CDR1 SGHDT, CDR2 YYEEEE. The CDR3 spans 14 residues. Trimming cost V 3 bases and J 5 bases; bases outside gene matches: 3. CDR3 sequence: CASSSGLAGNEQYF. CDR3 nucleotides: TGTGCCAGCAGCTCCGGACTAGCGGGAAACGAGCAGTACTTC.

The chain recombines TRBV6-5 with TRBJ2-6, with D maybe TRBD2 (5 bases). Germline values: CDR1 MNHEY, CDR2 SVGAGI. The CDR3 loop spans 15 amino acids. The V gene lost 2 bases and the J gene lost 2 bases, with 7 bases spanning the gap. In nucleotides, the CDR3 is TGTGCCAGCAGTTACGGGAGCACTGGGGCCAACGTCCTGACTTTC. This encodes CASSYGSTGANVLTF.

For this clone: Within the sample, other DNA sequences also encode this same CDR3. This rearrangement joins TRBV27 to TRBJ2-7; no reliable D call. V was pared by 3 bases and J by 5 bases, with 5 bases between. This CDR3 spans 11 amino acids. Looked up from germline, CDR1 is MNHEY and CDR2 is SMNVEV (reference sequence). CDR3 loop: CASSFGNEQYF. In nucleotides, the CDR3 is TGTGCCAGCAGTTTCGGAAACGAGCAGTACTTC.

The CDR3 region has the DNA TGTGCCAGCAGCCAAAGGCGGTCACCCTACGAGCAGTACTTC. It codes for CASSQRRSPYEQYF. The rearrangement uses TRBV4-2 and TRBJ2-7; D gene uncertain. Per germline, CDR1 LGHNA and CDR2 YNFKEQ. Between the trimmed V and J ends, which lost 2 bases and 2 bases, there was a span of 10 bases. CDR3 length equals 14 residues.

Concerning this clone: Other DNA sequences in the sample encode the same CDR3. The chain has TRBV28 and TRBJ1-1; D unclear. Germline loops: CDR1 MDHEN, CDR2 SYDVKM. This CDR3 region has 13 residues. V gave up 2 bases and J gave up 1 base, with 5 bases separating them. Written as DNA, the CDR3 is TGTGCCAGCAGTTTAGGGGAGAACACTGAAGCTTTCTTT. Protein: CASSLGENTEAFF.

CDR3 protein: CASSYGGSSDTQYF. CDR3 DNA sequence: TGTGCCAGCAGTTACGGAGGGAGCTCGGATACGCAGTATTTT. The rearrangement links TRBV6-5 to TRBJ2-3, with D possibly being TRBD2 (6 bases). The CDR3 extends over 14 amino acids. Germline V CDR1 and CDR2: MNHEY, SVGAGI. V shed 2 bases and J shed 6 bases, with 12 bases lying between them.

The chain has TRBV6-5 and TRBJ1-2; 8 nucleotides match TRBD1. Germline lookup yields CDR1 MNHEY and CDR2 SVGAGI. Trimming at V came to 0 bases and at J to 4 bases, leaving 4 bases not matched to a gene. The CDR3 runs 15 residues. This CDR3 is CASSYSAGGTYGYTF. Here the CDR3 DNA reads TGTGCCAGCAGTTACTCGGCAGGGGGCACCTATGGCTACACCTTC.

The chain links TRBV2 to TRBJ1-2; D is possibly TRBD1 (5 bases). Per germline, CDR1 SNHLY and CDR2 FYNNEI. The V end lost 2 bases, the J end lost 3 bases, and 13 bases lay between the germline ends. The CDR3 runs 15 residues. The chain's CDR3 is CASSESQGTHYGYTF. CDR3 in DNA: TGTGCCAGCAGTGAAAGTCAGGGAACCCACTATGGCTACACCTTC.

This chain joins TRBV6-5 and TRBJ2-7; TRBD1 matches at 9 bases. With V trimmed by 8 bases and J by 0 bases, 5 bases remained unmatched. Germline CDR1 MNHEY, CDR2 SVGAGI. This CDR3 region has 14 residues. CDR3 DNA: TGTGCCAGCGCTGGGACAGGGAGCTCCTACGAGCAGTACTTC. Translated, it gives CASAGTGSSYEQYF.

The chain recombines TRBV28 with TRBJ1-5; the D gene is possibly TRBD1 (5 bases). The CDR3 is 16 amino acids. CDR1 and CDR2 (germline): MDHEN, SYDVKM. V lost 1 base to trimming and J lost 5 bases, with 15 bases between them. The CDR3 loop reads CASSLSDWGSDQPQHF. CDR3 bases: TGTGCCAGCAGTTTATCCGACTGGGGGAGCGATCAGCCCCAGCATTTT.

This CDR3 is CASRDGAGGSYGYTF. The CDR3 coding sequence is TGTGCCAGCAGGGATGGGGCAGGGGGGAGCTATGGCTACACCTTC. The chain links TRBV2 to TRBJ1-2, with TRBD1 matching over 7 bases. The CDR3 totals 15 residues. Germline values: CDR1 SNHLY, CDR2 FYNNEI. Trimming cost V 6 bases and J 4 bases; bases outside gene matches: 11.

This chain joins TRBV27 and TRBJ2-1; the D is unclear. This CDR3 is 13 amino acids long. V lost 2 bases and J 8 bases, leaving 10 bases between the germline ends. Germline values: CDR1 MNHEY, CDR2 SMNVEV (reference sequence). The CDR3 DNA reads TGTGCCAGCAGTTTACGGTTTTTCGATGAGCAGTTCTTC. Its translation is CASSLRFFDEQFF.

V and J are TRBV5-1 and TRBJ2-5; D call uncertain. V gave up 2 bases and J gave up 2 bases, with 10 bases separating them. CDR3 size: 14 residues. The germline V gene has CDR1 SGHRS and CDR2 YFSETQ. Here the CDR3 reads CASSFPEIQETQYF. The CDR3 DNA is TGCGCCAGCAGCTTTCCGGAGATTCAAGAGACCCAGTACTTC.

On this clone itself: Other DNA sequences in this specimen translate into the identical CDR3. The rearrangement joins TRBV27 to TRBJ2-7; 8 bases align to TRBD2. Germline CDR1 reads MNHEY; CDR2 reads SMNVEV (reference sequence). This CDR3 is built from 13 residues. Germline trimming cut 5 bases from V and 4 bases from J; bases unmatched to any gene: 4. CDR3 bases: TGTGCCAGCAGTCCGACTAGCGCGTACGAGCAGTACTTC. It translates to CASSPTSAYEQYF.

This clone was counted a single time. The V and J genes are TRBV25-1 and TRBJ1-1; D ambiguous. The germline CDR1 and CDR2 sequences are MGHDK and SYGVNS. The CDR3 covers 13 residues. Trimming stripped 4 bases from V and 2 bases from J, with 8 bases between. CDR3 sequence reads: CASSAAANTEAFF. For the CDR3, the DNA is TGTGCCAGCAGTGCTGCGGCTAACACTGAAGCTTTCTTT.

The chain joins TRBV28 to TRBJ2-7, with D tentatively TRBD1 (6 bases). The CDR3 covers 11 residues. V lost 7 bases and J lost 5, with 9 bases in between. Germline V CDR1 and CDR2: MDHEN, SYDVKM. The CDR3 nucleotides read TGTGCCAGCAACAGGGCGGACGAGCAGTACTTC. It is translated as CASNRADEQYF.

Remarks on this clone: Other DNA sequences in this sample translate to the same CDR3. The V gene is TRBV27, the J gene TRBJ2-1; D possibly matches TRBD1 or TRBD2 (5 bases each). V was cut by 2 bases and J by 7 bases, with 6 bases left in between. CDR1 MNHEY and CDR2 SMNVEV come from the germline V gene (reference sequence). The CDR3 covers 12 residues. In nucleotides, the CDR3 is TGTGCCAGCAGTTTAGAGGGGAATGAGCAGTTCTTC. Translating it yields CASSLEGNEQFF.

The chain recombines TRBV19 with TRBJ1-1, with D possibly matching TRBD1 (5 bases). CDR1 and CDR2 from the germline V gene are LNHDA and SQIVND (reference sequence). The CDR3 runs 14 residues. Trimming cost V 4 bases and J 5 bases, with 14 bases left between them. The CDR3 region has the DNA TGTGCCAGTAGTAATTCTCAGGGAAAAACTGAAGCTTTCTTT. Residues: CASSNSQGKTEAFF.

Here the CDR3 DNA reads TGTGCCAGCAGTTTCGGGGAACGCCGCGAAGCCGGACGGGGTTTTAGTCAGCCCCAGCATTTT. Protein: CASSFGERREAGRGFSQPQHF. The chain uses TRBV28 and TRBJ1-5; D remains unclear. Trimming stripped 3 bases from V and 6 bases from J, with 33 bases between. This CDR3 comprises 21 residues. CDR1 and CDR2 (germline): MDHEN, SYDVKM.